A selection of T cell receptor beta chains follows, all from one sample in a study of shared clonotypes between healthy human individuals. Here immunoSEQ multiplex PCR was the method, and the copy in TCRdb shows in-frame clones only, minus some. The profile covers roughly 1,000,000 clones, with roughly 74% appearing a single time and roughly 0.57% taken by the ten largest. Sample: memory CD4+ T cells from PBMCs. Source of these receptors: a man in his late teens or twenties in good health. Some clones in this sample may be carry-over from other donors' samples. CDR3s include the opening cysteine and the closing phenylalanine or tryptophan. A D gene is named only where the DNA matches it firmly. Expanded clones are given a class, and other clones once, few, many or no size at all.

>-|TRBJ2-1|TRBV7-2|-
CASSLGINEQFF
TGTGCCAGCAGCTTGGGGATAAATGAGCAGTTCTTC
>-|TRBJ1-2|TRBV30|-
CAWTPSETGCGYTF
TGTGCCTGGACCCCCTCTGAGACAGGCTGTGGCTACACCTTC
>-|TRBJ1-2|TRBV11-1|few
CASSLEQDGYTF
TGTGCCAGCAGCTTAGAACAGGATGGCTACACCTTC
>-|TRBJ2-3|TRBV5-1|-
CASSSYTDTQYF
TGCGCCAGCAGCTCTTACACAGATACGCAGTATTTT
>TRBD2|TRBJ2-3|TRBV2|-
CASSIAGGTNTQYF
TGTGCCAGCAGTATAGCGGGAGGGACTAATACGCAGTATTTT
>-|TRBJ2-3|TRBV5-1|-
CASSLGLGTDTQYF
TGCGCCAGCAGCTTGGGTTTAGGCACAGATACGCAGTATTTT
>-|TRBJ2-7|TRBV2|-
CATSRSHEQYF
TGTGCCACCTCTAGGTCCCACGAGCAGTACTTC
>-|TRBJ2-5|TRBV5-1|-
CASSLAVQETQYF
TGCGCCAGCAGCTTAGCGGTTCAAGAGACCCAGTACTTC
>TRBD1|TRBJ1-2|TRBV19|-
CASSPTGWGYTF
TGTGCCAGTAGCCCGACAGGGTGGGGCTACACCTTC
>-|TRBJ1-1|TRBV5-1|-
CASSLFSGTEAFF
TGCGCCAGCAGCTTGTTTTCCGGTACTGAAGCTTTCTTT
>TRBD1|TRBJ2-3|TRBV28|-
CASSLVGQGGDTQYF
TGTGCCAGCAGTTTAGTTGGACAGGGGGGAGATACGCAGTATTTT
>-|TRBJ1-5|TRBV7-9|-
CASSSGEGGSNQPQHF
TGTGCCAGCAGCTCCGGGGAGGGCGGGAGCAATCAGCCCCAGCATTTT
>-|TRBJ2-7|TRBV18|-
CASHSGGSYEQYF
TGTGCCAGCCACAGTGGGGGCTCCTACGAGCAGTACTTC
>-|TRBJ2-4|TRBV28|few
CASSSSRDGNIQYF
TGTGCCAGCAGTTCCTCTCGGGACGGAAACATTCAGTACTTC
>TRBD1|TRBJ2-1|TRBV29-1|-
CSVASSGQGVYNEQFF
TGCAGCGTTGCGTCATCGGGACAGGGGGTTTACAATGAGCAGTTCTTC
>-|TRBJ2-3|TRBV7-2|-
CASSLNVDTQYF
TGTGCCAGCAGCTTAAACGTTGATACGCAGTATTTT
>TRBD1|TRBJ2-2|TRBV5-1|-
CASSFTGTGVPTGELFF
TGCGCCAGCAGCTTTACCGGGACAGGCGTTCCCACCGGGGAGCTGTTTTTT
>TRBD2|TRBJ2-2|TRBV4-2|-
CASSQEGLAASNTGELFF
TGTGCCAGCAGCCAAGAGGGACTAGCGGCCTCAAACACCGGGGAGCTGTTTTTT
>-|TRBJ2-7|TRBV7-2|once
CASSLSRQLEQYF
TGTGCCAGCAGCTTAAGTAGGCAGCTCGAGCAGTACTTC
>-|TRBJ2-7|TRBV27|-
CASSLGSFGNRGLREQYF
TGTGCCAGCAGTTTAGGGTCTTTCGGTAATCGGGGTCTCCGCGAGCAGTACTTC
>-|TRBJ1-2|TRBV7-2|-
CASTQGVANYGYTF
TGTGCCAGCACCCAGGGCGTAGCTAACTATGGCTACACCTTC
>-|TRBJ2-6|TRBV5-4|-
CASSLVMGANVLTF
TGTGCCAGCAGCTTGGTGATGGGGGCCAACGTCCTGACTTTC
>-|TRBJ2-1|TRBV7-3|-
CASSLLPSPVEQFF
TGTGCCAGCAGCTTACTCCCTAGCCCCGTAGAGCAGTTCTTC
>-|TRBJ1-1|TRBV29-1|many
CSVTLQATEAFF
TGCAGCGTCACACTTCAGGCCACTGAAGCTTTCTTT
>TRBD1|TRBJ2-2|TRBV27|-
CASSLSQGAGELFF
TGTGCCAGCAGTTTATCGCAGGGGGCCGGGGAGCTGTTTTTT
>TRBD2|TRBJ2-3|TRBV9|-
CASSAQPGTSGRADTDTQYF
TGTGCCAGCAGCGCTCAACCCGGGACTAGCGGGAGGGCCGACACAGATACGCAGTATTTT
>-|TRBJ1-1|TRBV18|-
CASSPSPGTGGGTEAFF
TGTGCCAGCTCACCAAGTCCCGGGACCGGCGGGGGCACTGAAGCTTTCTTT
>TRBD1|TRBJ2-3|TRBV7-8|-
CASSRQGRTDTQYF
TGTGCCAGCAGCCGACAGGGCCGCACAGATACGCAGTATTTT
>TRBD2|TRBJ2-3|TRBV7-2|-
CASSLGPVGAGGTDTQYF
TGTGCCAGCAGCTTAGGGCCCGTAGGTGCGGGAGGGACAGATACGCAGTATTTT
>-|TRBJ2-1|TRBV16|-
CASSQSQGKTYNEQFF
TGTGCCAGCAGCCAATCCCAGGGGAAGACCTACAATGAGCAGTTCTTC
>TRBD1|TRBJ2-7|TRBV18|-
CASSRDQVRWTGPSYEQYF
TGTGCCAGCTCACGGGATCAAGTCAGGTGGACAGGGCCTTCCTACGAGCAGTACTTC
>TRBD1|TRBJ2-7|TRBV6-4|-
CASSVQAGGSYEQYF
TGTGCCAGCAGTGTCCAGGCAGGGGGATCCTACGAGCAGTACTTC
>-|TRBJ2-7|TRBV7-2|-
CASSLAGHQAYEQYF
TGTGCCAGCAGCTTAGCGGGCCACCAAGCCTACGAGCAGTACTTC
>TRBD1|TRBJ2-3|TRBV7-9|-
CASSLSRTGVRTDTQYF
TGTGCCAGCAGCTTAAGCAGGACAGGGGTCCGGACAGATACGCAGTATTTT
>-|TRBJ1-1|TRBV9|few
CASSVGVGANTEAFF
TGTGCCAGCAGCGTAGGGGTCGGGGCTAACACTGAAGCTTTCTTT
>-|TRBJ1-1|TRBV7-8|-
CASSFGGPPEAFF
TGTGCCAGCAGCTTCGGCGGTCCGCCTGAAGCTTTCTTT
>-|TRBJ2-7|TRBV6-6|-
CATVRGQSQSYEQYF
TGTGCCACCGTGCGAGGTCAGAGTCAATCGTACGAGCAGTACTTC
>-|TRBJ1-1|TRBV2|few
CASSGQGSEAFF
TGTGCCAGCAGTGGCCAGGGAAGTGAAGCTTTCTTT
>-|TRBJ2-4|TRBV2|-
CASSEYPGRDIQYF
TGTGCCAGCAGTGAATACCCCGGCAGGGACATTCAGTACTTC
>-|TRBJ1-2|TRBV2|few
CASSEAGFNTAGYTF
TGTGCCAGCAGTGAAGCGGGCTTTAATACCGCGGGCTACACCTTC